This note documents a single T cell receptor beta chain sequence. The antigen is undetermined. This sample was included in a study of OX40 agonist ivuxolimab in advanced cancers. At the level of the study: A partial response was reached by three patients: one with hepatocellular carcinoma and two with cutaneous melanoma.

Overall study findings and caveats: Some of the lowest clonal expansion was seen in partial responders at 0.1-3.0 mg/kg.

Sequenced by immunoSEQ multiplex PCR; TCRdb stores in-frame clones only, minus some. In the table there are nearly 55,000 clones, more than 85% of which are singletons. Trimming stripped 1 base from V and 0 bases from J, with 7 bases between. Germline CDR1 and CDR2: SGDLS and YYNGEE. There are 14 residues in the CDR3. The sample in question was CD4+ or CD8+ T cells sorted from blood, obtained in a trial of the OX40 agonist ivuxolimab. The chain links TRBV9 to TRBJ1-1; no clear D. The TCR was taken from an adult with an advanced solid tumor such as melanoma, head and neck, liver or kidney cancer. The CDR3 spells CASSVMGMNTEAFF. As DNA, the CDR3 is TGTGCCAGCAGCGTAATGGGGATGAACACTGAAGCTTTCTTT.